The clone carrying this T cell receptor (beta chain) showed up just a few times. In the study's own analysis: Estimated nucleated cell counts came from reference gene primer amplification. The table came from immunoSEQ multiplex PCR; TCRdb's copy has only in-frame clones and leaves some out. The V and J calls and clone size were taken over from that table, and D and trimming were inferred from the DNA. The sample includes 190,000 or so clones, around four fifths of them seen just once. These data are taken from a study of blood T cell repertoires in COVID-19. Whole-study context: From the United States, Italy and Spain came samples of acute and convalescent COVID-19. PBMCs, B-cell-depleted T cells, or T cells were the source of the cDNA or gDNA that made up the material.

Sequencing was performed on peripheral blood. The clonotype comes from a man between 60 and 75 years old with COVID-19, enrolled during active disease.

The CDR3 nucleotides are TGTGCCAGCAGTTTTGGGGGGGCCACCACCGGGGAGCTGTTTTTT. This gives the protein CASSFGGATTGELFF. V and J are TRBV27 and TRBJ2-2, with TRBD2 as a possible D gene (7 bases). The ends were cut back, 3 bases at V and 4 bases at J, with 12 bases in the middle. This CDR3 spans 15 amino acids. CDR1 and CDR2 from the germline V gene are MNHEY and SMNVEV (reference sequence).